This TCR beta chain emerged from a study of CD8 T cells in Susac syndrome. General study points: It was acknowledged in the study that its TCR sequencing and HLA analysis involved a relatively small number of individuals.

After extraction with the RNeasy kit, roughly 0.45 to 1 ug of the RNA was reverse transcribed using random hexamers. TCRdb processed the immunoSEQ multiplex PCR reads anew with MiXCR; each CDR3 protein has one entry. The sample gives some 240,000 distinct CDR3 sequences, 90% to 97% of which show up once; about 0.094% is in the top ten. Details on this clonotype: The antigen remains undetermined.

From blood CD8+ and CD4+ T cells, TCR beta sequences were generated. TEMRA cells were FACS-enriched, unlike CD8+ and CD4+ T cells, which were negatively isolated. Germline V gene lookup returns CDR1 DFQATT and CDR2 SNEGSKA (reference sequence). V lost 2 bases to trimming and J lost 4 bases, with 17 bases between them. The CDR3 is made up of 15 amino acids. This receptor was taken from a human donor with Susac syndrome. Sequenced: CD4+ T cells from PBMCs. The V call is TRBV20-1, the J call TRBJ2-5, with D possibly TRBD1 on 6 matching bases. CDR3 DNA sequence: TGCAGTGCTAGACCTCCGCGAGGGGGTGGAGAGACCCAGTACTTC. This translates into CSARPPRGGGETQYF.